Presented here are 28 T cell receptor beta chains from one specimen sequenced in a study of control samples from healthy donors and cancer patients. Profiled with immunoSEQ multiplex PCR; TCRdb holds only in-frame clones, not every one. The table includes 400,000 to 500,000 clones, 80% to 95% detected once. The material sequenced was PBMCs. The receptors were sampled from a man aged 40-49 years with head and neck cancer.

V and J are TRBV19 and TRBJ1-1; 10 positions agree with TRBD1. The CDR3 loop spans 15 amino acids. V gave up 6 bases and J gave up 5 bases; unmatched junction bases: 9. The germline gives CDR1 LNHDA, CDR2 SQIVND (reference sequence). The CDR3 region is CASSRDRGAGTEAFF. The CDR3, as DNA: TGTGCCAGTAGCCGGGACAGGGGCGCTGGTACTGAAGCTTTCTTT.

The CDR3 bases are TGTGCCAGCAGTTACTCCGACAGGGGGGGCTACACCTTC. Residues: CASSYSDRGGYTF. The chain couples TRBV6-5 to TRBJ1-2; TRBD1 aligns across 9 bases. The CDR3 has 13 residues. CDR1 MNHEY and CDR2 SVGAGI come from the germline V gene. V shed 0 bases and J 8 bases; nucleotides not matched to a gene: 1.

The V call is TRBV3-1 (or the pseudogene TRBV3-2), the J call TRBJ1-1; D gene ambiguous. Per germline, CDR1 LGHDT and CDR2 YNNKEL (reference sequence). This CDR3 is 12 amino acids long. Trimming removed 8 bases from V and 10 bases from J, with 17 bases in between. CDR3 sequence (DNA): TGTGCCAGCTCTCAAGGCGAGGGTGGAGCTTTCTTT. Translated, it gives CASSQGEGGAFF.

The chain links TRBV5-1 to TRBJ2-7; either TRBD1 or TRBD2 may supply D (5 bases each). Germline CDR1 is SGHRS and CDR2 is YFSETQ. Trimming removed 8 bases from V and 0 bases from J, with 12 bases in between. The CDR3 has 13 residues. The CDR3 region is CASGTSSSYEQYF. CDR3 nucleotide sequence: TGCGCCAGTGGGACGAGCAGCTCCTACGAGCAGTACTTC.

The chain has TRBV27 and TRBJ1-6; D unresolved. With 5 bases removed from V and 0 bases from J, the gap between germline ends came to 11 bases. Germline CDR1 reads MNHEY; CDR2 reads SMNVEV (reference sequence). The CDR3 extends over 16 amino acids. The CDR3, as DNA: TGTGCCAGCAGTCCCCCCCCGTTCTCCTATAATTCACCCCTCCACTTT. This sequence encodes CASSPPPFSYNSPLHF.

This clone was seen a single time. V gene TRBV11-1 combines with J gene TRBJ1-4, with 8 bases lining up with TRBD1. The CDR3 contains 14 residues. The V gene's germline CDR1 is SGHAT and CDR2 FQDESV (reference sequence). V was pared by 5 bases and J by 6 bases, with 5 bases of the junction left unmatched. This CDR3 is CASSPQGADEKLFF. The CDR3 DNA is TGTGCCAGCAGCCCGCAGGGGGCGGATGAAAAACTGTTTTTT.

This rearrangement joins TRBV3-1 (or the pseudogene TRBV3-2) to TRBJ1-6; no firm D call. Deletions cut 4 bases from V and 8 bases from J, with 15 bases between. Germline-derived CDR1 and CDR2 are LGHDT and YNNKEL (reference sequence). This CDR3 comprises 15 residues. The CDR3 reads CASSPFGEGDSPLHF. The CDR3 coding sequence is TGTGCCAGCAGCCCGTTTGGGGAAGGAGATTCACCCCTCCACTTT.

The chain couples TRBV7-2 to TRBJ2-2, with TRBD1 as a possible D gene (5 bases). V was cut by 2 bases and J by 1 base, with 8 bases left in between. This CDR3 comprises 15 residues. CDR1 SGHTA and CDR2 FQGNSA come from the germline V gene. In DNA, the CDR3 is TGTGCCAGCAGCTTAAAAACAGGGAACACCGGGGAGCTGTTTTTT. Amino acids: CASSLKTGNTGELFF. Drawing the rest from reference TRBV7-2 and TRBJ2-2, the complete variable domain is GAGVSQSPSNKVTEKGKDVELRCDPISGHTALYWYRQSLGQGLEFLIYFQGNSAPDKSGLPSDRFSAERTGGSVSTLTIQRTQQEDSAVYLCASSLKTGNTGELFFGEGSRLTVL.

The chain employs TRBV7-2 and TRBJ2-1; the match to TRBD2 covers 8 bases. V was clipped by 1 base and J by 9 bases; unmatched bases: 8. CDR3 size: 15 residues. Germline lookup yields CDR1 SGHTA and CDR2 FQGNSA. CDR3 protein: CASSLDRGGLGEQFF. In DNA form, the CDR3 reads TGTGCCAGCAGCTTAGACCGGGGGGGCCTCGGTGAGCAGTTCTTC.

The CDR3 protein is CASSLVRDTTEAFF. Here the CDR3 DNA reads TGTGCCAGCAGCTTAGTTAGGGACACGACTGAAGCTTTCTTT. The chain has TRBV7-8 and TRBJ1-1, with D maybe TRBD1 (6 bases). Germline V CDR1 and CDR2: SGHVS, FQNEAQ. The CDR3 has 14 residues. V shed 1 base and J shed 5 bases, with 11 bases lying between them.

This clone has just one count. The chain carries TRBV7-8 and TRBJ2-7; 7 positions match TRBD1. The V segment lost 3 bases and the J segment 7 bases; nucleotides outside the gene matches: 12. Germline-derived CDR1 and CDR2 are SGHVS and FQNEAQ. This CDR3 is 15 amino acids long. CDR3 nucleotides: TGTGCCAGCAGCTTTGGGACAGCCTTGGATGGGGAGCAGTACTTC. Protein product: CASSFGTALDGEQYF.

This clone was recorded once. The chain is built from TRBV2 and TRBJ2-3; D unclear. The length of the CDR3 is 15 residues. Germline CDR1 is SNHLY and CDR2 is FYNNEI. V lost 3 bases and J lost 0, with 10 bases in between. The CDR3 region has the DNA TGTGCCAGCAGTGACGACCTCCCTAGCACAGATACGCAGTATTTT. It specifies CASSDDLPSTDTQYF.

The J gene is TRBJ2-5, the V gene TRBV6-9; TRBD2 matches at 9 bases. Per the germline V gene, CDR1 is MNHGY and CDR2 is SVAAGI. CDR3 length: 15 residues. V trimming: 6 bases; J trimming: 7 bases; junction bases outside the gene matches: 12. In nucleotides, the CDR3 is TGTGCCAGCAGATCTAGCGGGGAGTCGGTTGGGACCCAGTACTTC. It codes for CASRSSGESVGTQYF.

The CDR3 here is CASSPNRQGSGNTIYF. Written as DNA, the CDR3 is TGTGCCAGCTCACCAAATCGGCAGGGCTCTGGAAACACCATATATTTT. The rearrangement joins TRBV18 to TRBJ1-3, with D possibly being TRBD1 (5 bases). With 2 bases removed from V and 0 bases from J, the gap between germline ends came to 11 bases. The CDR3 totals 16 residues. Germline loops: CDR1 KGHSH, CDR2 LQKENI.

The chain recombines TRBV7-6 with TRBJ2-3, with 8 positions matching TRBD2. The junction had 7 bases not matched to a gene; V was cut back by 5 bases and J by 0 bases. The CDR3 has 16 amino acids. In germline, CDR1 is SGHVS, CDR2 FNYEAQ. CDR3 region: CASSPRGGSSTDTQYF. The DNA of the CDR3 is TGTGCCAGCAGCCCCCGGGGGGGATCTAGCACAGATACGCAGTATTTT.

The gene calls are TRBV27 and TRBJ2-5; TRBD1 matches at 8 bases. The CDR3 has 16 residues. Germline lookup yields CDR1 MNHEY and CDR2 SMNVEV (reference sequence). V was pared by 5 bases and J by 5 bases, with 13 bases of the junction left unmatched. CDR3 DNA sequence: TGTGCCAGCAGTCCCGCGACAGGGGCTGAGGGCGAGACCCAGTACTTC. It encodes CASSPATGAEGETQYF.

This clone is a singleton in its sample. This chain joins TRBV13 and TRBJ1-1; D gene ambiguous. The V gene's germline CDR1 is PRHDT and CDR2 FYEKMQ (reference sequence). The CDR3 runs to 14 residues. V was clipped by 5 bases and J by 0 bases, with 10 bases between them. The CDR3 sequence is CASSTGRLNTEAFF. The CDR3 coding sequence is TGTGCCAGCAGCACCGGGAGATTGAACACTGAAGCTTTCTTT.

The rearrangement uses TRBV9 and TRBJ1-2, with D possibly TRBD1 on 5 matching bases. The germline V gene encodes CDR1 SGDLS and CDR2 YYNGEE. V was trimmed by 4 bases and J by 14 bases, leaving 15 bases between them. The length of the CDR3 is 11 residues. The DNA for the CDR3 is TGTGCCAGCAGCCCGCCTCCAGGGCATACCTTC. Protein product: CASSPPPGHTF.

V usage is TRBV4-3 and J usage is TRBJ1-2; 7 bases are a match to TRBD1. The CDR3 covers 17 residues. Losses at the gene ends were 0 bases for V and 2 bases for J; bases not matched to a gene: 9. The V gene's germline CDR1 is LGHNA and CDR2 YSLEER. The CDR3 DNA sequence: TGCGCCAGCAGCCAAGATTCCGGGAGGACAGGCAACTATGGCTACACCTTC. Protein: CASSQDSGRTGNYGYTF.

The CDR3 sequence: CASSVAGTYNEQFF. The CDR3, as DNA: TGTGCCAGTAGTGTAGCGGGCACATACAATGAGCAGTTCTTC. The chain joins TRBV19 to TRBJ2-1, with 7 bases aligning to TRBD2. Germline lookup yields CDR1 LNHDA and CDR2 SQIVND (reference sequence). After removal of 5 bases from V and 4 bases from J, the junction contained 5 bases not matched to a gene. The CDR3 extends over 14 amino acids.

This chain links TRBV4-1 with TRBJ2-3, with D maybe TRBD1 (5 bases). V lost 1 base and J 0 bases, leaving 14 bases between the germline ends. Germline CDR1 and CDR2: MGHRA and YSYEKL. This CDR3 spans 17 amino acids. The CDR3, as DNA: TGCGCCAGCAGCCAAGGGGTTAGGGGTCTTAGCACAGATACGCAGTATTTT. This sequence encodes CASSQGVRGLSTDTQYF.

The chain couples TRBV11-2 to TRBJ2-7, with 7 nucleotides matching TRBD1. The CDR3 is 15 amino acids. V lost 5 bases to trimming and J lost 3 bases; unmatched junction nucleotides: 10. Germline CDR1 reads SGHAT; CDR2 reads FQNNGV. CDR3 amino acids: CASSVRQGGDYEQYF. Here the CDR3 DNA reads TGTGCCAGCAGCGTACGACAGGGCGGAGACTACGAGCAGTACTTC.

V usage is TRBV4-1 and J usage is TRBJ1-1, with D perhaps TRBD1 (5 bases). This CDR3 contains 15 residues. V lost 2 bases to trimming and J lost 12 bases, with 22 bases between them. Germline V gene lookup returns CDR1 MGHRA and CDR2 YSYEKL. The CDR3: CASSQPGTRGEVTFF. The CDR3 DNA sequence: TGCGCCAGCAGCCAACCAGGCACTCGGGGCGAGGTGACTTTCTTT.

The rearrangement links TRBV7-8 to TRBJ1-2; no reliable D call. The CDR3 is 13 amino acids. V gave up 0 bases and J gave up 7 bases, with 9 bases separating them. Germline loops: CDR1 SGHVS, CDR2 FQNEAQ. CDR3 region: CASSLAGRTGYTF. The CDR3 nucleotides are TGTGCCAGCAGCTTAGCCGGCAGGACTGGCTACACCTTC. The whole variable domain, remainder taken from reference TRBV7-8 and TRBJ1-2, is GAGVSQSPRYKVAKRGQDVALRCDPISGHVSLFWYQQALGQGPEFLTYFQNEAQLDKSGLPSDRFFAERPEGSVSTLKIQRTQQEDSAVYLCASSLAGRTGYTFGSGTRLTVV.

This chain links TRBV11-2 with TRBJ2-5; D is uncertain. Looked up from germline, CDR1 is SGHAT and CDR2 is FQNNGV. This CDR3 region has 13 residues. V dropped 2 bases and J dropped 3 bases, with 7 bases sitting between them. The CDR3 coding sequence is TGTGCCAGCAGCTTATCGGTTAAAGAGACCCAGTACTTC. The encoded protein is CASSLSVKETQYF.

The genes are TRBV20-1 and TRBJ2-5; D remains unclear. This CDR3 contains 12 residues. In germline, CDR1 is DFQATT, CDR2 SNEGSKA (reference sequence). With 3 bases removed from V and 2 bases from J, the gap between germline ends came to 7 bases. CDR3 sequence: CSASLIQETQYF. The CDR3 DNA is TGCAGTGCTAGTTTGATACAAGAGACCCAGTACTTC.

The V and J genes are TRBV28 and TRBJ2-1, with 7 positions matching TRBD2. Unmatched junction bases numbered 10, after V lost 2 bases and J lost 3 bases. There are 17 residues in the CDR3. The germline V gene has CDR1 MDHEN and CDR2 SYDVKM. The CDR3 is CASSLLPLAEHYNEQFF. CDR3 nucleotide sequence: TGTGCCAGCAGTTTACTTCCCCTAGCGGAGCACTACAATGAGCAGTTCTTC.

In its sample, this clone was seen once. The V call is TRBV30, the J call TRBJ1-4; D unresolved. Germline CDR1 is GTSNPN and CDR2 is SVGIG (reference sequence). The germline V and J ends were trimmed by 0 bases and 5 bases, with 7 bases remaining between them. The CDR3 extends over 13 amino acids. CDR3: CAWSVLGNEKLFF. The CDR3 coding sequence is TGTGCCTGGAGTGTATTGGGGAATGAAAAACTGTTTTTT.